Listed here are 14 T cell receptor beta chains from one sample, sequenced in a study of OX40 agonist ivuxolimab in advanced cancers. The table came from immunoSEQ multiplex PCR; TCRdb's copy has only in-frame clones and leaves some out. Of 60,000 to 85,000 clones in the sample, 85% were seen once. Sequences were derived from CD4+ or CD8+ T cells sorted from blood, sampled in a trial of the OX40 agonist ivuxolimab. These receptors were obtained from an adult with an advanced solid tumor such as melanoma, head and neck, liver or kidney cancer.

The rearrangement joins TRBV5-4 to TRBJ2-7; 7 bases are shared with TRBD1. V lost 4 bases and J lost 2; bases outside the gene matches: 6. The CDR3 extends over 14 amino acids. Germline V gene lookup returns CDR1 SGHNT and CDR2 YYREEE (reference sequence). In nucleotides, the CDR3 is TGTGCCAGCAGCGTGGGACAGCGGACCTACGAGCAGTACTTC. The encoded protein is CASSVGQRTYEQYF. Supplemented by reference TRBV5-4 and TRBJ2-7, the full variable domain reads ETGVTQSPTHLIKTRGQQVTLRCSSQSGHNTVSWYQQALGQGPQFIFQYYREEENGRGNFPPRFSGLQFPNYSSELNVNALELDDSALYLCASSVGQRTYEQYFGPGTRLTVT.

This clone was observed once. The CDR3 DNA is TGCGCCAGCAGCCAAGGTGGCGACACAGATACGCAGTATTTT. This codes for CASSQGGDTDTQYF. This rearrangement joins TRBV4-1 to TRBJ2-3; D gene uncertain. V shed 1 base and J shed 2 bases, with 7 bases lying between them. Per germline, CDR1 MGHRA and CDR2 YSYEKL. This CDR3 has 14 amino acids.

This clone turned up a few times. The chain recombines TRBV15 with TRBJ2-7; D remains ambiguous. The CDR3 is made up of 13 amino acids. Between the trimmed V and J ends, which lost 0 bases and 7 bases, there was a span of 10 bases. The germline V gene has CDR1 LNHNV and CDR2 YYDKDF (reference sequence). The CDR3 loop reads CATSRDLSEEQYF. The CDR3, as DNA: TGTGCCACCAGCAGAGATCTAAGTGAGGAGCAGTACTTC.

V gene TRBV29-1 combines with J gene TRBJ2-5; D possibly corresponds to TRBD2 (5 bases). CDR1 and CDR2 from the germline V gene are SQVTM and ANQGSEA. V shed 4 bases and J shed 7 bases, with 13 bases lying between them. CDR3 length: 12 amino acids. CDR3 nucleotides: TGCAGCGTTGGAGAACTCCGGGGGACCCAGTACTTC. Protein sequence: CSVGELRGTQYF.

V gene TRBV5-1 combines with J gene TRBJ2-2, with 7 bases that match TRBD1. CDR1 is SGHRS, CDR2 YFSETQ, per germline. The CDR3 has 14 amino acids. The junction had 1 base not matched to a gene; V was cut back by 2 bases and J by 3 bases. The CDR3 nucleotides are TGCGCCAGCAGCTTCGGGACAGACACCGGGGAGCTGTTTTTT. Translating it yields CASSFGTDTGELFF. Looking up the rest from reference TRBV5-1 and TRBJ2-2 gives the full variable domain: KAGVTQTPRYLIKTRGQQVTLSCSPISGHRSVSWYQQTPGQGLQFLFEYFSETQRNKGNFPGRFSGRQFSNSRSEMNVSTLELGDSALYLCASSFGTDTGELFFGEGSRLTVL.

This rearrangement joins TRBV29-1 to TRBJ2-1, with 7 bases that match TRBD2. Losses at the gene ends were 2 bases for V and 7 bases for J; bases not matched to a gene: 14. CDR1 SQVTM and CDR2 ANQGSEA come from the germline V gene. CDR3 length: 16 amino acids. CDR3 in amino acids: CSVESLGGRLINEQFF. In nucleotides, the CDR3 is TGCAGCGTTGAAAGTCTTGGCGGGAGATTGATAAATGAGCAGTTCTTC.

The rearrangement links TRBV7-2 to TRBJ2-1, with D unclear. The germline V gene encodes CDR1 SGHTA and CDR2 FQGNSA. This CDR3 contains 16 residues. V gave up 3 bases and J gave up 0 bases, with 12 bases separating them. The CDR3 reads CASSFISNPSYNEQFF. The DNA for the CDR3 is TGTGCCAGCAGCTTCATCTCGAATCCCTCCTACAATGAGCAGTTCTTC. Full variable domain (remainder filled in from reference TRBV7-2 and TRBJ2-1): GAGVSQSPSNKVTEKGKDVELRCDPISGHTALYWYRQSLGQGLEFLIYFQGNSAPDKSGLPSDRFSAERTGGSVSTLTIQRTQQEDSAVYLCASSFISNPSYNEQFFGPGTRLTVL.

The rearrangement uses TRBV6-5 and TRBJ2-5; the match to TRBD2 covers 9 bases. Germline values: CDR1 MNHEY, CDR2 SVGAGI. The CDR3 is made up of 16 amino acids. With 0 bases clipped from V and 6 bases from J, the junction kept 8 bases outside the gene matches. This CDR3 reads CASSYSAGGSEKTQYF. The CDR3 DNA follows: TGTGCCAGCAGTTACTCTGCGGGGGGGTCCGAAAAGACCCAGTACTTC.

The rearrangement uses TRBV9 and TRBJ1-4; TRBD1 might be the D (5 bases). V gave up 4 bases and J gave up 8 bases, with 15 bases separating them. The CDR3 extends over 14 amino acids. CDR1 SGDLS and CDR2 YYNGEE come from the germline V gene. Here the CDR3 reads CASSRDSRWEKLFF. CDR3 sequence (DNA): TGTGCCAGCAGCCGAGACAGTCGCTGGGAAAAACTGTTTTTT.

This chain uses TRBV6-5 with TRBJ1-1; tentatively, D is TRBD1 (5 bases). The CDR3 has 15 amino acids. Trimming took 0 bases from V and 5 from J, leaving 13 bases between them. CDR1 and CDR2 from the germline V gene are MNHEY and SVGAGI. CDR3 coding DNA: TGTGCCAGCAGTTACTCGATCGCGGGGGATACTGAAGCTTTCTTT. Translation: CASSYSIAGDTEAFF.

The CDR3 DNA reads as TGTGCCAGCTCACTCAACCCGACACTGGGACAGGGCTCCGGCTACACCTTC. Translating it yields CASSLNPTLGQGSGYTF. The gene calls are TRBV18 and TRBJ1-2; 9 nucleotides match TRBD1. Germline-derived CDR1 and CDR2 are KGHSH and LQKENI. V shed 4 bases, J shed 8 bases, and the junction held 17 bases outside the gene matches. The CDR3 is 17 residues long.

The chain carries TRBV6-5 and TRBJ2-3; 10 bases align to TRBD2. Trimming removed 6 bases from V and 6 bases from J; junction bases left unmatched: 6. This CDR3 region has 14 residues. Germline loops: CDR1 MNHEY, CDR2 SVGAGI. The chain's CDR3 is CASSPKRGGDTQYF. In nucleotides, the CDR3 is TGTGCCAGCAGCCCAAAGCGGGGGGGCGATACGCAGTATTTT.

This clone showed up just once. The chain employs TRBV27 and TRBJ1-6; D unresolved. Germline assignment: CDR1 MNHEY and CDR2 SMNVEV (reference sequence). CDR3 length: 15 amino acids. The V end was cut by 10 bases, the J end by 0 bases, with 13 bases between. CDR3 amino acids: CATRREFSYNSPLHF. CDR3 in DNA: TGTGCCACCCGACGGGAATTCTCCTATAATTCACCCCTCCACTTT.

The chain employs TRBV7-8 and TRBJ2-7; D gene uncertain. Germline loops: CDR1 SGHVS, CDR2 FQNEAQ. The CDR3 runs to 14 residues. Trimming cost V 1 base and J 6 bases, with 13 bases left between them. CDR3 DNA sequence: TGTGCCAGCAGCTTAGGACCCTCGTTGGGCGAGCAGTACTTC. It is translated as CASSLGPSLGEQYF.